These 17 T cell receptor beta chains share one sample of origin, sequenced in a study of control samples from healthy donors and cancer patients. Generated by immunoSEQ multiplex PCR, the TCRdb table keeps only in-frame clones and is missing some. The repertoire consists of some 140,000 clones, with approximately 93% occurring once and the leading ten covering about 5.6%. Source material: blood. The receptors shown here come from a man aged 35 to 55 in good health.

This sequence joins TRBV19 and TRBJ2-7, with TRBD1 identical over 7 bases. Germline CDR1 is LNHDA and CDR2 is SQIVND (reference sequence). This CDR3 is built from 14 residues. V dropped 3 bases and J dropped 3; count of bases not matched to a gene: 5. This CDR3 is CASSMAGGGYEQYF. In nucleotides, the CDR3 is TGTGCCAGTAGTATGGCAGGGGGTGGCTACGAGCAGTACTTC.

The gene calls are TRBV5-1 and TRBJ2-5; D call uncertain. The germline V gene encodes CDR1 SGHRS and CDR2 YFSETQ. The V end lost 0 bases, the J end lost 5 bases, and 5 bases lay between the germline ends. This CDR3 is 12 amino acids long. This chain's CDR3 is CASSLGSETQYF. In DNA, the CDR3 is TGCGCCAGCAGCTTGGGAAGTGAGACCCAGTACTTC.

The chain uses TRBV10-3 and TRBJ1-1; 7 nucleotides agree with TRBD1. The CDR3 is 14 amino acids. In germline, CDR1 is ENHRY, CDR2 SYGVKD. The V gene end was trimmed by 4 bases and the J gene end by 0 bases; junction bases not matched to a gene: 2. CDR3 residues: CAISVTGMNTEAFF. The CDR3 nucleotides are TGTGCCATCAGTGTGACAGGGATGAACACTGAAGCTTTCTTT.

The chain couples TRBV28 to TRBJ1-1, with D unresolved. The germline CDR1 and CDR2 sequences are MDHEN and SYDVKM. Trimming left V 2 bases short and J 0 bases short, with 7 bases between. This CDR3 comprises 14 residues. The CDR3 DNA is TGTGCCAGCAGTTTAGGGCTCATGAACACTGAAGCTTTCTTT. This gives the protein CASSLGLMNTEAFF.

The chain carries TRBV1 and TRBJ1-2. TRBV1 is a pseudogene. The CDR3 covers 13 residues. CDR3 coding DNA: TGCACCAGCAGCCAGTTGCCTAACTATGGCTACACCTTC. Translating it yields CTSSQLPNYGYTF.

The rearrangement uses TRBV5-1 and TRBJ1-2; 9 bases fit TRBD1. With 4 bases clipped from V and 7 bases from J, the junction kept 20 bases outside the gene matches. CDR1 is SGHRS, CDR2 YFSETQ, per germline. The CDR3 sequence is 18 residues long. CDR3 DNA sequence: TGCGCCAGCAGCGCATTAGGGGGACAGGGTTTAGAGCGCCGTGGCTACACCTTC. It is translated as CASSALGGQGLERRGYTF.

The rearrangement uses TRBV18 and TRBJ1-2, with TRBD1 identical over 7 bases. This CDR3 is 15 amino acids long. The germline V gene has CDR1 KGHSH and CDR2 LQKENI. V lost 1 base and J lost 3; bases outside the gene matches: 5. The CDR3 loop reads CASSPLVGGDYGYTF. CDR3 DNA sequence: TGTGCCAGCTCACCACTCGTAGGGGGCGACTATGGCTACACCTTC.

The rearrangement joins TRBV5-1 to TRBJ2-3; TRBD1 is a possible D gene (6 bases). CDR1 is SGHRS and CDR2 is YFSETQ in the germline V gene. The V end lost 7 bases, the J end lost 3 bases, and 15 bases lay between the germline ends. The CDR3 is 14 amino acids. CDR3 amino acids: CASSPSTGTDTQYF. The CDR3, as DNA: TGCGCCAGCTCCCCCTCCACAGGGACAGATACGCAGTATTTT.

The rearrangement joins TRBV6-2 or TRBV6-3 to TRBJ1-5; D is possibly TRBD1 (5 bases). Trimming removed 5 bases at V and 0 bases at J, with 14 bases between. CDR1 and CDR2 from the germline V gene are MNHEY and SVGEGT. This CDR3 region has 16 residues. The CDR3 nucleotides read TGTGCCAGCAGTCAGAGCCGGGACCCTAGCAATCAGCCCCAGCATTTT. Translated: CASSQSRDPSNQPQHF.

This chain links TRBV27 with TRBJ2-7; TRBD1 matches 9 bases. Germline V gene sequence: CDR1 MNHEY, CDR2 SMNVEV (reference sequence). CDR3 length equals 12 residues. V gave up 9 bases and J gave up 4 bases; unmatched junction bases: 4. The CDR3 region is CASRGTGYEQYF. The CDR3 bases are TGTGCCAGTCGGGGGACAGGGTACGAGCAGTACTTC.

V usage is TRBV11-2 and J usage is TRBJ1-3; TRBD1 matches 8 bases. The V and J ends lost 2 bases and 8 bases, in that order; junction bases with no gene match: 14. From germline, CDR1 is SGHAT and CDR2 FQNNGV. The CDR3 consists of 17 residues. CDR3 residues: CASSLRSDRAARDTIYF. The CDR3 DNA sequence: TGTGCCAGCAGCTTAAGGTCGGACAGGGCCGCGCGGGACACCATATATTTT.

This clone appeared once. This chain uses TRBV7-9 with TRBJ2-5, with D possibly matching TRBD2 (7 bases). V lost 1 base and J lost 1, with 10 bases in between. The V gene's germline CDR1 is SEHNR and CDR2 FQNEAQ (reference sequence). This CDR3 contains 15 residues. For the CDR3, the DNA is TGTGCCAGCAGCTTAGGCGGGGGCGGCCAAGAGACCCAGTACTTC. Translating it yields CASSLGGGGQETQYF.

The chain links TRBV27 to TRBJ2-1; D gene unclear. Trimming stripped 5 bases from V and 1 base from J, with 6 bases between. The CDR3 has 13 residues. Per germline, CDR1 MNHEY and CDR2 SMNVEV (reference sequence). The CDR3 nucleotides are TGTGCCAGCAGTGTCAGATCCTACAATGAGCAGTTCTTC. Its protein is CASSVRSYNEQFF.

The J gene is TRBJ1-2, the V gene TRBV27; no clear D gene. Per the germline V gene, CDR1 is MNHEY and CDR2 is SMNVEV (reference sequence). Between the trimmed V and J ends, which lost 4 bases and 0 bases, there was a span of 6 bases. The CDR3 contains 13 residues. In nucleotides, the CDR3 is TGTGCCAGCAGTTACGGCACTAACTATGGCTACACCTTC. The encoded protein is CASSYGTNYGYTF.

V and J are TRBV5-1 and TRBJ1-2, with 8 nucleotides matching TRBD1. V was clipped by 0 bases and J by 4 bases; unmatched bases: 11. Per the germline V gene, CDR1 is SGHRS and CDR2 is YFSETQ. The CDR3 extends over 17 amino acids. CDR3 bases: TGCGCCAGCAGCTTGGCACTTCCCGGGACAGGTGGCTATGGCTACACCTTC. Translating it yields CASSLALPGTGGYGYTF.

This chain links TRBV4-1 with TRBJ1-3; TRBD1 is a possible D gene (5 bases). V was cut by 4 bases and J by 0 bases, with 13 bases left in between. Germline CDR1 MGHRA, CDR2 YSYEKL. CDR3 length: 16 residues. The CDR3 DNA reads as TGCGCCAGCAGCCCCCCCGGGGGGACCTCTGGAAACACCATATATTTT. This codes for CASSPPGGTSGNTIYF.

The CDR3 sequence is CASSFAGTGGPYEQYF. The CDR3 coding sequence is TGTGCCAGCAGCTTTGCCGGGACAGGGGGCCCCTACGAGCAGTACTTC. This chain uses TRBV7-2 with TRBJ2-7; 12 nucleotides agree with TRBD1. V shed 3 bases and J 2 bases; nucleotides not matched to a gene: 5. The CDR3 is 16 residues long. Germline V gene data show CDR1 as SGHTA and CDR2 as FQGNSA.